These 2 T cell receptor beta chains were all obtained from the same sample, sequenced in a study of regulatory T cells in long-lasting Graves disease (dated by TCRdb to the early 2020s). Libraries were prepared through multiplex PCR. These reads were obtained on an Illumina HiSeq 4000. CDR3 regions were amplified by Arm-PCR with iRepertoire HTBI primers to construct TCR beta libraries. TCRdb trimmed public reads at Q25 via fastp, called clones via MiXCR and kept in-frame beta chains. Here each entry gathers all rows of one CDR3 protein and keeps the most common genes and DNA. In all, the sample holds some 420,000 distinct CDR3 sequences, and 20% to 25% of those were seen once. Jointly, the top ten make up around 13% of the sample. The intended sense of this specimen's time point label: persistent/refractory GD, antithyroid drugs over 5 years with positive TRAb. For both TCR sequencing and RNA sequencing, RNA was extracted from PBMCs in TRIzol.

The material sequenced was peripheral blood mononuclear cells (PBMCs), taken when the disease was refractory, from a patient treated with antithyroid drugs. These receptors all come from a female donor with Graves disease.

Of note for this clonotype: This may stem from a read error, because a much larger clone lies one nucleotide away. The final CDR3 position lacks the conserved phenylalanine or tryptophan, pointing to a likely read error. The chain uses TRBV12-3 or TRBV12-4 and TRBJ1-1; TRBD1 is a possible D gene (5 bases). The V gene lost 1 base and the J gene lost 4 bases, with 13 bases spanning the gap. This CDR3 has 15 amino acids. The CDR3, as DNA: TGTGCCAGCAGTTTAGTGCAGGGAGTCGGCACTGAAGCTTTCCTT. The encoded protein is CASSLVQGVGTEAFL.

This chain uses TRBV29-1 with TRBJ2-7; 8 bases are shared with TRBD1. After removal of 7 bases from V and 4 bases from J, the junction contained 3 bases not matched to a gene. The CDR3 extends over 11 amino acids. Looked up from germline, CDR1 is SQVTM and CDR2 is ANQGSEA. The CDR3, as DNA: TGCAGCGGAGGACAGGGATACGAGCAGTACTTC. Translation: CSGGQGYEQYF.